Below, 7 T cell receptor beta chains from the same sample are listed, as sequenced in a study of blood T cell repertoires in COVID-19. The repertoire was sequenced with immunoSEQ multiplex PCR; TCRdb's copy has only in-frame clones and lacks some. The sample includes some 110,000 clones, roughly 90% seen only once; the top ten take approximately 8%. The sample was peripheral blood. The receptors were gathered from a man aged 65-85 years who had recovered from COVID-19.

This clone was picked up one time. The chain is built from TRBV6-5 and TRBJ1-2; maybe TRBD1 (6 bases). CDR1 and CDR2 from the germline V gene are MNHEY and SVGAGI. Trimming cost V 5 bases and J 4 bases, with 14 bases left between them. The CDR3 has 14 residues. CDR3 region: CASSRAGDSYGYTF. The DNA for the CDR3 is TGTGCCAGCAGTAGGGCAGGGGATAGCTATGGCTACACCTTC.

The chain links TRBV5-1 to TRBJ2-7; a possible D gene is TRBD1 (6 bases). This CDR3 is built from 14 residues. Germline assignment: CDR1 SGHRS and CDR2 YFSETQ. Between the trimmed V and J ends, which lost 5 bases and 1 base, there was a span of 13 bases. This CDR3 is CASRSPGDSYEQYF. The DNA for the CDR3 is TGCGCCAGCAGGTCCCCAGGGGATTCCTACGAGCAGTACTTC.

J is TRBJ1-2 and V is TRBV19, with D uncertain. This CDR3 spans 12 amino acids. The V and J ends lost 3 bases and 5 bases respectively, with 7 bases between them. Germline V CDR1 and CDR2: LNHDA, SQIVND (reference sequence). CDR3 amino acids: CASSIYRYGYTF. The CDR3 DNA reads TGTGCCAGTAGTATCTACCGATATGGCTACACCTTC.

The V gene is TRBV7-2, the J gene TRBJ2-1; 13 bases agree with TRBD2. The CDR3 runs to 16 residues. Germline V CDR1 and CDR2: SGHTA, FQGNSA. V shed 5 bases, J shed 7 bases, and the junction held 8 bases outside the gene matches. In DNA, the CDR3 is TGTGCCAGCAGCGGGACACTAGCGGGAGGGCTGAATGAGCAGTTCTTC. Translating it yields CASSGTLAGGLNEQFF.

The J gene is TRBJ1-5, the V gene TRBV23-1; D call uncertain. Being an ORF, TRBV23-1 has a function that is uncertain. The CDR3 is 19 amino acids. V was shortened by 3 bases and J by 0 bases, with 21 bases between the two germline ends. CDR3 protein: CASSQRIPLSGYSNQPQHF. DNA of the CDR3: TGCGCCAGCAGTCAGCGTATCCCCTTATCAGGCTATAGCAATCAGCCCCAGCATTTT.

This clone was observed a single time. This chain uses TRBV6-6 with TRBJ2-3; D not certain. Germline CDR1 MNHNY, CDR2 SVGAGI (reference sequence). This CDR3 is built from 14 residues. V lost 2 bases, J lost 2 bases, and 8 bases lay in between. The CDR3 spells CASSYGGSTDTQYF. As DNA, the CDR3 is TGTGCCAGCAGTTACGGCGGATCCACAGATACGCAGTATTTT.

CDR3 region: CASSLQGMWYGYTF. The DNA of the CDR3 is TGTGCCAGCAGTTTACAGGGGATGTGGTATGGCTACACCTTC. The gene calls are TRBV28 and TRBJ1-2; maybe TRBD1 (6 bases). V was shortened by 2 bases and J by 5 bases, with 12 bases between the two germline ends. The CDR3 has 14 amino acids. Germline CDR1 reads MDHEN; CDR2 reads SYDVKM.